The 31 T cell receptor beta chains in this list originate from one sample, sequenced in a study of CD8 T cells in Susac syndrome. RNA in amounts of roughly 0.45 to 1 ug was reverse transcribed with random hexamers. MiXCR was run by TCRdb on the immunoSEQ multiplex PCR reads, yielding one entry per CDR3 protein. The sample has approximately 120,000 distinct CDR3 sequences, about 93% seen once. Sequencing was done on a sample of CD4+ T cells from PBMCs. The receptors originated from a human donor in good health.

This chain links TRBV6-6 with TRBJ2-5; D is unclear. The CDR3 runs to 13 residues. Trimming pared 2 bases from V and 2 bases from J, leaving 6 bases between. CDR1 and CDR2 (germline): MNHNY, SVGAGI (reference sequence). The CDR3 DNA sequence: TGTGCCAGCAGTTACCCGGGTCAAGAGACCCAGTACTTC. Translating it yields CASSYPGQETQYF.

The chain links TRBV29-1 to TRBJ2-7, with D possibly TRBD1 on 5 matching bases. The CDR3 has 13 amino acids. Trimming pared 5 bases from V and 1 base from J, leaving 12 bases between. Germline CDR1 is SQVTM and CDR2 is ANQGSEA. CDR3 in DNA: TGCAGCGTTTCCCAGGGTGCGTCCTACGAGCAGTACTTC. It codes for CSVSQGASYEQYF.

This CDR3 is CASSLRQGNYNEQFF. The CDR3 DNA reads as TGTGCCAGCAGCTTGCGACAGGGGAACTACAATGAGCAGTTCTTC. The gene calls are TRBV6-2 or TRBV6-3 and TRBJ2-1; 8 positions agree with TRBD1. The CDR3 consists of 15 residues. CDR1 is MNHEY, CDR2 SVGEGT, per germline. V trimming: 6 bases; J trimming: 3 bases; junction bases outside the gene matches: 7.

The gene calls are TRBV11-2 and TRBJ2-1; 9 positions agree with TRBD2. Germline V gene lookup returns CDR1 SGHAT and CDR2 FQNNGV. After removal of 9 bases from V and 6 bases from J, the junction contained 9 bases not matched to a gene. CDR3 length: 14 amino acids. CDR3 sequence reads: CASLRGGRGNEQFF. In DNA form, the CDR3 reads TGTGCCAGTCTGAGAGGCGGGAGGGGCAATGAGCAGTTCTTC.

This chain joins TRBV27 and TRBJ2-6; unclear D gene. V lost 2 bases, J lost 0 bases, and 14 bases lay in between. CDR1 and CDR2 from the germline V gene are MNHEY and SMNVEV (reference sequence). The CDR3 spans 18 residues. CDR3 loop: CASSLTGALNSGANVLTF. DNA for the CDR3: TGTGCCAGCAGTTTAACCGGAGCCCTGAACTCTGGGGCCAACGTCCTGACTTTC.

The genes are TRBV6-2 or TRBV6-3 and TRBJ1-2; 7 positions agree with TRBD1. The ends lost 5 bases at V and 8 bases at J; junction bases unmatched: 2. The germline V gene has CDR1 MNHEY and CDR2 SVGEGT. The CDR3 has 11 residues. CDR3 in DNA: TGTGCCAGCAGTCGACAGGGCGGCTACACCTTC. This sequence encodes CASSRQGGYTF.

This chain uses TRBV7-2 with TRBJ2-7, with a weak D call TRBD2 (6 bases). Trimming pared 5 bases from V and 0 bases from J, leaving 20 bases between. CDR3 length: 17 amino acids. Germline-derived CDR1 and CDR2 are SGHTA and FQGNSA. In DNA, the CDR3 is TGTGCCAGCAGCCCGTGGGTCTTAGCGGCTAGCTCCTACGAGCAGTACTTC. Translation: CASSPWVLAASSYEQYF.

The chain uses TRBV15 and TRBJ1-2; D ambiguous. CDR1 is LNHNV and CDR2 is YYDKDF in the germline V gene (reference sequence). V lost 0 bases, J lost 4 bases, and 9 bases lay in between. The CDR3 sequence is 14 residues long. The CDR3 DNA is TGTGCCACCAGCAGAGATCCTATGGTCTATGGCTACACCTTC. Its protein product is CATSRDPMVYGYTF.

The rearrangement joins TRBV6-1 to TRBJ2-5; D is perhaps TRBD2 (5 bases). Between the trimmed V and J ends, which lost 6 bases and 7 bases, there was a span of 18 bases. The V gene's germline CDR1 is MNHNS and CDR2 SASEGT. This CDR3 region has 14 residues. CDR3 in amino acids: CASSPERPEGTQYF. The CDR3 DNA is TGTGCCAGCAGCCCGGAACGCCCCGAGGGGACCCAGTACTTC.

In this sample, this clonotype turned up once. V usage is TRBV27 and J usage is TRBJ1-2; a weak D match, TRBD1 (5 bases). Germline V lookup: CDR1 MNHEY, CDR2 SMNVEV (reference sequence). V was shortened by 6 bases and J by 6 bases, with 17 bases between the two germline ends. This CDR3 spans 14 amino acids. CDR3 bases: TGTGCCAGCAGACCTCGCGGGACGCGACATGGCTACACCTTC. It yields the protein CASRPRGTRHGYTF.

J is TRBJ1-1 and V is TRBV27, with D possibly TRBD1 on 5 matching bases. The CDR3 length is 16 residues. Per the germline V gene, CDR1 is MNHEY and CDR2 is SMNVEV (reference sequence). V lost 6 bases and J 4 bases, leaving 21 bases between the germline ends. The chain's CDR3 is CASRPKPDSAGTEAFF. CDR3 DNA sequence: TGTGCCAGCAGGCCGAAACCCGACAGCGCGGGCACTGAAGCTTTCTTT.

In its sample, this clonotype was seen once. J is TRBJ2-3 and V is TRBV6-2 or TRBV6-3; 11 bases fit TRBD1. The CDR3 is 19 amino acids. Trimming at V came to 6 bases and at J to 2 bases, leaving 16 bases not matched to a gene. Germline-derived CDR1 and CDR2 are MNHEY and SVGEGT. The CDR3 DNA follows: TGTGCCAGCAGCCGAACCGGACAGGGGGCGGTTCGGACCACAGATACGCAGTATTTT. Translation: CASSRTGQGAVRTTDTQYF.

A single count supports this clonotype. The genes are TRBV7-9 and TRBJ2-7, with a tentative D call TRBD2 (5 bases). The ends were cut back, 2 bases at V and 4 bases at J, with 21 bases in the middle. The germline CDR1 and CDR2 sequences are SEHNR and FQNEAQ (reference sequence). The CDR3 has 17 amino acids. DNA for the CDR3: TGTGCCAGCAGCTTATCGTTCCTGAGGGCCAAGGATTACGAGCAGTACTTC. It specifies CASSLSFLRAKDYEQYF. Drawing the rest from reference TRBV7-9 and TRBJ2-7, the complete variable domain is DTGVSQNPRHKITKRGQNVTFRCDPISEHNRLYWYRQTLGQGPEFLTYFQNEAQLEKSRLLSDRFSAERPKGSFSTLEIQRTEQGDSAMYLCASSLSFLRAKDYEQYFGPGTRLTVT.

CDR3 coding DNA: TGTGCCAGCAGCTTAGGAGGTACGAGGGACTCCTACGAGCAGTACTTC. This translates into CASSLGGTRDSYEQYF. The gene calls are TRBV7-9 and TRBJ2-7; perhaps TRBD2 as D (5 bases). There are 16 residues in the CDR3. Trimming pared 1 base from V and 0 bases from J, leaving 13 bases between. Germline V gene sequence: CDR1 SEHNR, CDR2 FQNEAQ (reference sequence).

The sample holds one count of this clonotype. V usage is TRBV7-9 and J usage is TRBJ2-7; 14 bases line up with TRBD2. Germline CDR1 SEHNR, CDR2 FQNEAQ (reference sequence). Unmatched junction bases numbered 1, after V lost 3 bases and J lost 0 bases. The CDR3 has 16 amino acids. The CDR3: CASSLGTSGSSYEQYF. CDR3 DNA sequence: TGTGCCAGCAGCTTGGGGACTAGCGGGAGCTCCTACGAGCAGTACTTC.

The CDR3, as DNA: TGTGCCAGCAGCGTAAACCAAGAGACCCAGTACTTC. This translates into CASSVNQETQYF. V is TRBV7-2 and J is TRBJ2-5; D is unresolved. The ends were cut back, 5 bases at V and 0 bases at J, with 4 bases in the middle. CDR1 SGHTA and CDR2 FQGNSA come from the germline V gene. The CDR3 runs to 12 residues. Full variable domain (missing parts from reference TRBV7-2 and TRBJ2-5): GAGVSQSPSNKVTEKGKDVELRCDPISGHTALYWYRQSLGQGLEFLIYFQGNSAPDKSGLPSDRFSAERTGGSVSTLTIQRTQQEDSAVYLCASSVNQETQYFGPGTRLLVL.

The rearrangement joins TRBV20-1 to TRBJ1-1; unclear D gene. Germline lookup yields CDR1 DFQATT and CDR2 SNEGSKA (reference sequence). The CDR3 has 13 amino acids. Trimming left V 3 bases short and J 0 bases short, with 8 bases between. The CDR3 DNA sequence: TGCAGTGCTAGCGAGTCAATGAACACTGAAGCTTTCTTT. Its protein product is CSASESMNTEAFF.

V is TRBV19 and J is TRBJ2-7; 9 bases match TRBD1. There are 16 residues in the CDR3. Per germline, CDR1 LNHDA and CDR2 SQIVND (reference sequence). Trimming at V came to 4 bases and at J to 6 bases, leaving 13 bases not matched to a gene. CDR3 protein: CASSRGRTGTGSEQYF. DNA for the CDR3: TGTGCCAGTAGTAGGGGACGAACCGGGACAGGGTCCGAGCAGTACTTC.

The chain couples TRBV11-2 to TRBJ1-2, with D possibly matching TRBD1 (6 bases). Germline assignment: CDR1 SGHAT and CDR2 FQNNGV. The CDR3 is made up of 14 amino acids. Trimming took 4 bases from V and 8 from J, leaving 17 bases between them. The CDR3 loop reads CASSSLRGGLGYTF. CDR3 bases: TGTGCCAGCAGCTCCCTTCGTGGGGGGCTGGGCTACACCTTC. The full variable domain, with the rest looked up from reference TRBV11-2 and TRBJ1-2, is EAGVAQSPRYKIIEKRQSVAFWCNPISGHATLYWYQQILGQGPKLLIQFQNNGVVDDSQLPKDRFSAERLKGVDSTLKIQPAKLEDSAVYLCASSSLRGGLGYTFGSGTRLTVV.

In DNA form, the CDR3 reads TGTGCCAGCAGCTTAGAAGGGGCTGGCTCCTACGAGCAGTACTTC. It encodes CASSLEGAGSYEQYF. V gene TRBV7-6 combines with J gene TRBJ2-7, with D perhaps TRBD1 (5 bases). Germline V gene lookup returns CDR1 SGHVS and CDR2 FNYEAQ. The CDR3 sequence is 15 residues long. Trimming stripped 1 base from V and 0 bases from J, with 10 bases between.

The chain couples TRBV2 to TRBJ1-2; D possibly corresponds to TRBD1 (5 bases). Germline assignment: CDR1 SNHLY and CDR2 FYNNEI. This CDR3 has 13 residues. With 7 bases removed from V and 5 bases from J, the gap between germline ends came to 14 bases. CDR3 protein: CASMGRSAYGYTF. The CDR3 DNA is TGTGCCAGCATGGGACGAAGTGCGTATGGCTACACCTTC.

This clonotype was detected a few times. CDR3 sequence: CSVRTGTSNYGYTF. CDR3 sequence (DNA): TGCAGCGTTCGTACCGGGACATCTAACTATGGCTACACCTTC. The chain couples TRBV29-1 to TRBJ1-2, with TRBD1 as a possible D gene (6 bases). CDR1 is SQVTM and CDR2 is ANQGSEA in the germline V gene. V was clipped by 5 bases and J by 0 bases, with 13 bases between them. The CDR3 spans 14 residues.

This chain joins TRBV2 and TRBJ2-3; D gene uncertain. Germline V gene lookup returns CDR1 SNHLY and CDR2 FYNNEI. There are 12 residues in the CDR3. Deletions cut 6 bases from V and 1 base from J, with 5 bases between. The CDR3 here is CASRDRTDTQYF. The CDR3 DNA is TGTGCCAGCAGGGACCGCACAGATACGCAGTATTTT.

This chain connects TRBV5-6 to TRBJ1-1; D is unclear. V lost 4 bases, J lost 3 bases, and 10 bases lay in between. The CDR3 totals 13 residues. The V gene's germline CDR1 is SGHDT and CDR2 YYEEEE. CDR3 DNA: TGTGCCAGCAGCGGATGGGGTGACACTGAAGCTTTCTTT. It translates to CASSGWGDTEAFF.

This chain joins TRBV3-1 and TRBJ1-3, with no clear D. V was shortened by 4 bases and J by 2 bases, with 9 bases between the two germline ends. Germline V gene lookup returns CDR1 LGHDT and CDR2 YNNKEL (reference sequence). CDR3 size: 14 residues. The CDR3: CASSRNGAGNTIYF. The CDR3 DNA is TGTGCCAGCAGCCGAAACGGGGCTGGAAACACCATATATTTT.

J is TRBJ2-7 and V is TRBV20-1, with D possibly being TRBD1 (5 bases). Germline lookup yields CDR1 DFQATT and CDR2 SNEGSKA (reference sequence). The length of the CDR3 is 11 residues. Here the CDR3 DNA reads TGCAGCTCGCCCCAGGGCTACGAGCAGTACTTC. Its translation is CSSPQGYEQYF.

This clonotype appeared once. This chain joins TRBV5-8 and TRBJ2-7, with TRBD1 identical over 7 bases. The CDR3 spans 17 residues. The V gene's germline CDR1 is SGHTS and CDR2 YDEGEE. Germline trimming cut 4 bases from V and 3 bases from J; bases unmatched to any gene: 16. CDR3 nucleotide sequence: TGTGCCAGCAGCGAACCTTACCAGGGGGAAAGGGGCTACGAGCAGTACTTC. Translated, it gives CASSEPYQGERGYEQYF.

The chain uses TRBV12-3 or TRBV12-4 and TRBJ2-5, with D perhaps TRBD2 (6 bases). V lost 6 bases and J 2 bases, leaving 10 bases between the germline ends. The CDR3 extends over 13 amino acids. The CDR3 nucleotides are TGTGCCAGCAGCCAAAGCGGGCAAGAGACCCAGTACTTC. Its protein product is CASSQSGQETQYF.

This chain uses TRBV5-1 with TRBJ1-4; tentative D call: TRBD1 (5 bases). This CDR3 comprises 14 residues. The V end lost 3 bases, the J end lost 8 bases, and 14 bases lay between the germline ends. Germline V gives CDR1 SGHRS, CDR2 YFSETQ. The CDR3 DNA reads as TGCGCCAGCAGCTCCGGTCTCCCAGGGGAAAAACTGTTTTTT. As protein: CASSSGLPGEKLFF.

The chain employs TRBV29-1 and TRBJ2-3; possibly TRBD1 for D (6 bases). Looked up from germline, CDR1 is SQVTM and CDR2 is ANQGSEA. V was shortened by 1 base and J by 0 bases, with 8 bases between the two germline ends. CDR3 length: 14 residues. CDR3 nucleotides: TGCAGCGTTGAAGGGACAGCGAGCACAGATACGCAGTATTTT. It codes for CSVEGTASTDTQYF.

The chain is built from TRBV7-2 and TRBJ1-5, with D possibly matching TRBD1 (5 bases). The CDR3 contains 15 residues. Germline CDR1 and CDR2: SGHTA and FQGNSA. The V end lost 0 bases, the J end lost 3 bases, and 9 bases lay between the germline ends. CDR3 region: CASSLALGLNQPQHF. The CDR3 DNA sequence: TGTGCCAGCAGCTTAGCGCTGGGGCTCAATCAGCCCCAGCATTTT.